The 28 T cell receptor beta chains in this list originate from one sample, sequenced in a study of blood T cell repertoires in COVID-19. The protocol was immunoSEQ multiplex PCR, while the TCRdb copy is restricted to in-frame clones and leaves out a portion. The repertoire holds about 66,000 clones, with roughly 91% as singletons. Sequencing was carried out using peripheral blood. Receptors originate from a man in his sixties with acute or convalescent COVID-19.

The V and J genes are TRBV6-6 and TRBJ1-2; D remains unclear. From germline, CDR1 is MNHNY and CDR2 SVGAGI (reference sequence). This CDR3 is 13 amino acids long. Trimming took 0 bases from V and 4 from J, leaving 6 bases between them. Here the CDR3 DNA reads TGTGCCAGCAGTTACTCGCCAGTCTATGGCTACACCTTC. It is translated as CASSYSPVYGYTF.

V is TRBV5-8 and J is TRBJ2-2; 7 nucleotides agree with TRBD1. Germline CDR1 is SGHTS and CDR2 is YDEGEE. Losses at the gene ends were 5 bases for V and 7 bases for J; bases not matched to a gene: 11. The CDR3 sequence is 15 residues long. Written as DNA, the CDR3 is TGTGCCAGCAGTTCTGACAGGGACGTACTCGGGGAGCTGTTTTTT. Amino acid sequence: CASSSDRDVLGELFF.

The rearrangement joins TRBV19 to TRBJ1-5; D is undetermined. The length of the CDR3 is 12 residues. The germline CDR1 and CDR2 sequences are LNHDA and SQIVND (reference sequence). V shed 6 bases and J shed 4 bases, with 7 bases lying between them. The CDR3 DNA reads as TGTGCCAGTAGCGTTGTTAATCAGCCCCAGCATTTT. It encodes CASSVVNQPQHF.

The J gene is TRBJ1-6, the V gene TRBV14; no clear D gene. Per germline, CDR1 SGHDN and CDR2 FVKESK. CDR3 length: 17 amino acids. The V end was cut by 0 bases, the J end by 7 bases, with 16 bases between. CDR3 in DNA: TGTGCCAGCAGCCAAGATCCGTTCCCGGTTAACAATTCACCCCTCCACTTT. It is translated as CASSQDPFPVNNSPLHF.

The chain joins TRBV7-2 to TRBJ2-1, with 7 bases identical to TRBD1. Germline assignment: CDR1 SGHTA and CDR2 FQGNSA. This CDR3 comprises 17 residues. Trimming removed 5 bases from V and 4 bases from J; junction bases left unmatched: 14. CDR3 protein: CASSPRTGGSGYNEQFF. CDR3 bases: TGTGCCAGCAGCCCCCGGACAGGAGGTTCGGGATACAATGAGCAGTTCTTC. The variable domain in full, with the rest retrieved from reference TRBV7-2 and TRBJ2-1, is GAGVSQSPSNKVTEKGKDVELRCDPISGHTALYWYRQSLGQGLEFLIYFQGNSAPDKSGLPSDRFSAERTGGSVSTLTIQRTQQEDSAVYLCASSPRTGGSGYNEQFFGPGTRLTVL.

The J gene is TRBJ1-1, the V gene TRBV5-1, with no clear D. Germline CDR1 and CDR2: SGHRS and YFSETQ. This CDR3 contains 12 residues. V was cut by 6 bases and J by 8 bases, with 14 bases left in between. The chain's CDR3 is CASTVVSVEAFF. DNA of the CDR3: TGCGCCAGCACCGTAGTATCGGTCGAAGCTTTCTTT.

This clone turned up a few times. Additional DNA sequences in this sample encode the identical CDR3. The V and J genes are TRBV27 and TRBJ2-5; 11 bases match TRBD1. J gave up 5 bases and V 5 bases, and 4 bases lay outside the gene matches. CDR3 length equals 14 residues. Germline assignment: CDR1 MNHEY and CDR2 SMNVEV (reference sequence). The CDR3 here is CASSRGTGGETQYF. DNA of the CDR3: TGTGCCAGCAGTAGGGGGACAGGGGGGGAGACCCAGTACTTC.

The CDR3 sequence is CASSKAGTGTYEQYF. In DNA form, the CDR3 reads TGTGCCAGCAGTAAGGCCGGGACAGGCACTTACGAGCAGTACTTC. The chain employs TRBV2 and TRBJ2-7, with 8 bases identical to TRBD1. Per the germline V gene, CDR1 is SNHLY and CDR2 is FYNNEI. The CDR3 has 15 amino acids. V lost 5 bases to trimming and J lost 4 bases; unmatched junction nucleotides: 10.

V and J are TRBV14 and TRBJ2-3, with D perhaps matching TRBD2 (5 bases). The CDR3 is made up of 15 amino acids. Looked up from germline, CDR1 is SGHDN and CDR2 is FVKESK. V was cut by 0 bases and J by 2 bases, with 9 bases left in between. DNA of the CDR3: TGTGCCAGCAGCCAAGATCGGCTAGCCACAGATACGCAGTATTTT. It translates to CASSQDRLATDTQYF.

This clone came up a few times. V and J are TRBV3-1 (or the pseudogene TRBV3-2) and TRBJ1-2; 8 nucleotides line up with TRBD1. J gave up 5 bases and V 3 bases, and 8 bases lay outside the gene matches. The CDR3 contains 15 residues. Per germline, CDR1 LGHDT and CDR2 YNNKEL (reference sequence). The CDR3 DNA follows: TGTGCCAGCAGCCAGGGGACAGGTGGTGGATATGGCTACACCTTC. Its protein product is CASSQGTGGGYGYTF.

V gene TRBV4-1 combines with J gene TRBJ2-7, with D tentatively TRBD1 (6 bases). V was shortened by 4 bases and J by 6 bases, with 13 bases between the two germline ends. There are 13 residues in the CDR3. Germline CDR1 and CDR2: MGHRA and YSYEKL. CDR3: CASSLQGLGEQYF. The DNA of the CDR3 is TGCGCCAGCAGCCTGCAGGGGCTTGGCGAGCAGTACTTC.

This clone came up once. The chain has TRBV19 and TRBJ2-2; 7 bases match TRBD1. There are 14 residues in the CDR3. The germline CDR1 and CDR2 sequences are LNHDA and SQIVND (reference sequence). Losses at the gene ends were 8 bases for V and 3 bases for J; bases not matched to a gene: 6. CDR3 region: CASRDSWDTGELFF. Written as DNA, the CDR3 is TGTGCCAGTCGGGACAGTTGGGACACCGGGGAGCTGTTTTTT.

The sample holds a few counts of this clone. Other DNA sequences of this sample code for an identical CDR3. J is TRBJ1-3 and V is TRBV5-1, with no clear D. Trimming took 0 bases from V and 6 from J, leaving 7 bases between them. This CDR3 spans 13 amino acids. Germline assignment: CDR1 SGHRS and CDR2 YFSETQ. CDR3 protein: CASSLGGENTIYF. The CDR3 DNA reads TGCGCCAGCAGCTTGGGCGGGGAAAACACCATATATTTT.

The chain uses TRBV2 and TRBJ1-1; TRBD1 might be the D (5 bases). Germline V gene sequence: CDR1 SNHLY, CDR2 FYNNEI. The CDR3 loop spans 13 amino acids. CDR3 in DNA: TGTGCAGCCGGGAATTATTCCGGGGGTGAAGCTTTCTTT. Protein product: CAAGNYSGGEAFF.

The chain uses TRBV7-3 and TRBJ2-1; 7 bases map to TRBD1. The CDR3 sequence is 13 residues long. V dropped 2 bases and J dropped 6; count of bases not matched to a gene: 1. Germline V gene sequence: CDR1 SGHTA, CDR2 FQGTGA. CDR3 sequence reads: CASSLAGGNEQFF. The DNA of the CDR3 is TGTGCCAGCAGCTTAGCAGGGGGCAATGAGCAGTTCTTC.

The chain joins TRBV29-1 to TRBJ1-1; 7 bases fit TRBD1. Germline V gene data show CDR1 as SQVTM and CDR2 as ANQGSEA. The CDR3 sequence is 14 residues long. The trim removed 7 bases at V and 6 bases at J, leaving 14 bases unmatched. The CDR3, as DNA: TGCAGCGCCCCAGGGGGAGTGGGATACTCTGAAGCTTTCTTT. Protein: CSAPGGVGYSEAFF.

This chain uses TRBV9 with TRBJ2-1; 7 bases fit TRBD1. V shed 0 bases, J shed 12 bases, and the junction held 6 bases outside the gene matches. This CDR3 comprises 13 residues. Germline V CDR1 and CDR2: SGDLS, YYNGEE. This CDR3 is CASSVEIRGLQFF. Here the CDR3 DNA reads TGTGCCAGCAGCGTAGAGATAAGGGGGCTGCAGTTCTTC.

This chain joins TRBV6-5 and TRBJ2-2; 9 bases match TRBD1. V shed 8 bases, J shed 3 bases, and the junction held 4 bases outside the gene matches. The CDR3 is made up of 14 amino acids. Germline CDR1 reads MNHEY; CDR2 reads SVGAGI. CDR3 in DNA: TGTGCCAGCGCCCGGGACAGGGACACCGGGGAGCTGTTTTTT. It translates to CASARDRDTGELFF.

The V and J genes are TRBV9 and TRBJ2-7; the D gene is possibly TRBD1 (7 bases). Germline-derived CDR1 and CDR2 are SGDLS and YYNGEE. The CDR3 contains 15 residues. Deletions cut 3 bases from V and 7 bases from J, with 20 bases between. CDR3 loop: CASSAWRGQGREQYF. CDR3 DNA: TGTGCCAGCAGCGCCTGGAGGGGGCAGGGACGGGAGCAGTACTTC.

J is TRBJ1-4 and V is TRBV6-5, with a tentative D call TRBD1 (6 bases). Trimming pared 3 bases from V and 5 bases from J, leaving 13 bases between. The CDR3 runs to 15 residues. Germline lookup yields CDR1 MNHEY and CDR2 SVGAGI. CDR3 residues: CASSYSQGRNEKLFF. CDR3 DNA: TGTGCCAGCAGTTATTCACAGGGTCGGAATGAAAAACTGTTTTTT.

This sequence joins TRBV3-1 (or the pseudogene TRBV3-2) and TRBJ1-5, with D possibly being TRBD1 (6 bases). V was shortened by 4 bases and J by 7 bases, with 17 bases between the two germline ends. Germline V CDR1 and CDR2: LGHDT, YNNKEL (reference sequence). The CDR3 is made up of 15 amino acids. The DNA of the CDR3 is TGTGCCAGCAGCCCCTTCGGGGGGGGCGAACAGCCCCAGCATTTT. Amino acids: CASSPFGGGEQPQHF.

This chain uses TRBV5-1 with TRBJ2-7, with D perhaps matching TRBD1 (5 bases). The CDR3 length is 17 residues. Germline assignment: CDR1 SGHRS and CDR2 YFSETQ. The V gene lost 3 bases and the J gene lost 5 bases, with 24 bases spanning the gap. This CDR3 reads CASSSYLTVALGNEQYF. CDR3 sequence (DNA): TGCGCCAGCAGCTCATACCTGACAGTAGCCCTAGGCAACGAGCAGTACTTC. The variable domain in full, with the rest retrieved from reference TRBV5-1 and TRBJ2-7, is KAGVTQTPRYLIKTRGQQVTLSCSPISGHRSVSWYQQTPGQGLQFLFEYFSETQRNKGNFPGRFSGRQFSNSRSEMNVSTLELGDSALYLCASSSYLTVALGNEQYFGPGTRLTVT.

The chain combines TRBV30 with TRBJ1-4, with a tentative D call TRBD1 (5 bases). CDR1 and CDR2 from the germline V gene are GTSNPN and SVGIG (reference sequence). Trimming pared 1 base from V and 5 bases from J, leaving 11 bases between. The length of the CDR3 is 14 residues. Here the CDR3 reads CAWSGDSSNEKLFF. CDR3 nucleotides: TGTGCCTGGAGTGGAGACAGCTCAAATGAAAAACTGTTTTTT.

The gene calls are TRBV14 and TRBJ1-4; D unresolved. Germline V CDR1 and CDR2: SGHDN, FVKESK. Trimming left V 1 base short and J 4 bases short, with 10 bases between. The CDR3 length is 15 residues. CDR3 bases: TGTGCCAGCAGCCAAGGCTACAGCAATAATGAAAAACTGTTTTTT. Its translation: CASSQGYSNNEKLFF.

CDR3 nucleotide sequence: TGTGCCAGCAGCCCCCATGGAGGGGGGGGTGAAAAACTGTTTTTT. Protein sequence: CASSPHGGGGEKLFF. The rearrangement joins TRBV9 to TRBJ1-4, with TRBD1 as a possible D gene (6 bases). Trimming shortened V by 4 bases and J by 7 bases, and 17 bases separated the two germline ends. The CDR3 contains 15 residues. Germline V gives CDR1 SGDLS, CDR2 YYNGEE. The full variable domain, completed using reference TRBV9 and TRBJ1-4, is DSGVTQTPKHLITATGQRVTLRCSPRSGDLSVYWYQQSLDQGLQFLIQYYNGEERAKGNILERFSAQQFPDLHSELNLSSLELGDSALYFCASSPHGGGGEKLFFGSGTQLSVL.

Points on this clone: The junction and the germline gene differ at one end; a read error may be behind it. The chain couples TRBV6-1 to TRBJ1-6; D is possibly TRBD1 (6 bases). The CDR3 contains 13 residues. The germline V gene encodes CDR1 MNHNS and CDR2 SASEGT. CDR3 coding DNA: TGTGCCAGCAATGAACAGGGTGATTCACCCCTCCACTTT. Its translation is CASNEQGDSPLHF.

This clone showed up many times. The sample holds other DNA sequences that translate to the same CDR3. This chain joins TRBV5-6 and TRBJ2-7; D might be TRBD1 (6 bases). V lost 2 bases and J lost 4, with 7 bases in between. CDR1 and CDR2 (germline): SGHDT, YYEEEE. The CDR3 runs to 12 residues. The CDR3 bases are TGTGCCAGCAGCTTCCAGGGGTACGAGCAGTACTTC. Translating gives CASSFQGYEQYF.

The rearrangement links TRBV13 to TRBJ2-3, with TRBD2 identical over 8 bases. Germline V gene lookup returns CDR1 PRHDT and CDR2 FYEKMQ (reference sequence). Trimming cost V 5 bases and J 5 bases; bases outside gene matches: 9. This CDR3 contains 15 residues. The CDR3 reads CASSVYGGAVDTQYF. For the CDR3, the DNA is TGTGCCAGCAGCGTCTACGGGGGGGCGGTAGATACGCAGTATTTT.